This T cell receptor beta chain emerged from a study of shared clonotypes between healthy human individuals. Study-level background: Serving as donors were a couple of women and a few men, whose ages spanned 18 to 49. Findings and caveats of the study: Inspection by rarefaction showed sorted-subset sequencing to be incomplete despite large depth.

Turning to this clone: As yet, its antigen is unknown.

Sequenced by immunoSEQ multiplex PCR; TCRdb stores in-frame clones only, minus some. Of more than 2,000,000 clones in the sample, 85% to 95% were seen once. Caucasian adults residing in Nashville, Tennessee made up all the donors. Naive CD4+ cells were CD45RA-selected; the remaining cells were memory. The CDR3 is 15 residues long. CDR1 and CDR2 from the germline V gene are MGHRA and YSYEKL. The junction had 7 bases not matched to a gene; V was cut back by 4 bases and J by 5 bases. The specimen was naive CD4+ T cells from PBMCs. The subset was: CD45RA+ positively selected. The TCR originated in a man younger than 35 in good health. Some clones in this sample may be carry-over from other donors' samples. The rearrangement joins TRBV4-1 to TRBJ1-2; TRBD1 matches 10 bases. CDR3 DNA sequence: TGCGCCAGCAGCCCGATGACAGGGGGCGCTTATGGCTACACCTTC. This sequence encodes CASSPMTGGAYGYTF.